This TCR beta chain was sequenced in a study of T-cell reconstitution after alpha-beta-depleted transplantation in children. Construction of the TCRbeta library involved unique molecular identifiers. TCRdb re-called the PCR reads with MiXCR, one entry per CDR3 protein. The sample has 350,000 to 400,000 distinct CDR3 sequences; just over 20% are singletons. This CDR3 has 14 residues. Per germline, CDR1 MNHEY and CDR2 SMNVEV (reference sequence). V lost 3 bases to trimming and J lost 0 bases, with 9 bases between them. This clonotype was counted ten times or more. The sequenced sample was PBMCs from the stem cell graft donor, obtained from the stem cell graft. The clonotype comes from a human donor who donated a stem cell graft to a child with acute myeloid leukemia. V usage is TRBV27 and J usage is TRBJ2-7; D perhaps matches TRBD1 (5 bases). CDR3 DNA: TGTGCCAGCAGTTTTCAAGGGGACTCCTACGAGCAGTACTTC. It specifies CASSFQGDSYEQYF.